The clone carrying this TCR beta chain was counted between two and nine times. What it binds is not known. The germline gives CDR1 MNHNY, CDR2 SVGAGI (reference sequence). The ends lost 2 bases at V and 7 bases at J; junction bases unmatched: 1. The CDR3 covers 15 residues. These data are taken from a study of beta chain features in type 1 diabetes. Study-wide findings and caveats: Type 1 diabetes patients had TCRB CDR3s that were shorter (moderately but significantly so) in all four CD4+ subsets.

The collection from each donor was one heparinised blood draw averaging about 116 mL. Sorted cells reached over 95% purity in every population. Every bit of the isolated RNA underwent reverse transcription, so sequencing read expressed TCRB transcripts. Regulatory, naive and central memory T cell samples averaged around 3.6 million reads. Measured with immunoSEQ multiplex PCR; TCRdb has only the in-frame clones, and not every one. The sample lists 810,000 or so clones, roughly a sixth occurring once. The specimen sequenced was naive CD4+ T cells from blood. This chain uses TRBV6-6 with TRBJ1-6, with 11 bases lining up with TRBD1. This TCR was sampled from a woman between 18 and 29 years old in good health. In DNA form, the CDR3 reads TGTGCCAGCAGTTACGGGACAGGGGGAAATTCACCCCTCCACTTT. This translates into CASSYGTGGNSPLHF.